The source of this TCR beta chain is a study of response to subunit inactivated influenza vaccine. TCRdb re-called the RT-PCR reads with MiXCR, one entry per CDR3 protein. Here the sample spans about 500,000 distinct CDR3 sequences, approximately 15% being singletons. V was pared by 3 bases and J by 3 bases, with 14 bases between. The CDR3 runs 15 residues. From germline, CDR1 is MDHEN and CDR2 SYDVKM. This sequence joins TRBV28 and TRBJ1-1, with D tentatively TRBD1 (5 bases). This specimen was CD4+ T cells sorted from PBMCs, taken around 2 years after vaccination. The TCR was taken from a man aged 50 to 75 who received an inactivated influenza vaccine. DNA for the CDR3: TGTGCCAGCAGTTTTGAGGGCCTAGGGGACACTGAAGCTTTCTTT. Its protein product is CASSFEGLGDTEAFF.